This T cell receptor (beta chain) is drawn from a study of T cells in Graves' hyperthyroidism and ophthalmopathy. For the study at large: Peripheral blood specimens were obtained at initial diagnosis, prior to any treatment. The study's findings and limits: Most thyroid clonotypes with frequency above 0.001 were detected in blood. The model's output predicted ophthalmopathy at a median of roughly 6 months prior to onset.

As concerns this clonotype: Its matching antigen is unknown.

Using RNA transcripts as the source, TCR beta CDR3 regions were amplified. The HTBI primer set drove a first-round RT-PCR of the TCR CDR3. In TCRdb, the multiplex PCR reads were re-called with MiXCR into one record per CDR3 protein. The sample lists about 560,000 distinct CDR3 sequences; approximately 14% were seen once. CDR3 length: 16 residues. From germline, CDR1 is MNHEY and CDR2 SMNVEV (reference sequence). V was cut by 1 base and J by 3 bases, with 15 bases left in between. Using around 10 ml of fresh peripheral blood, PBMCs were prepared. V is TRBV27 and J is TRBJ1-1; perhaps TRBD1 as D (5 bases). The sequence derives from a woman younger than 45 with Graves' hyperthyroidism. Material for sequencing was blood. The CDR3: CASSLLGETWDTEAFF. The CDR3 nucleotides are TGTGCCAGCAGTTTATTAGGGGAGACATGGGACACTGAAGCTTTCTTT.